This TCR beta chain was profiled in a study of OX40 agonist ivuxolimab in advanced cancers. Study overall: Patients' therapy was ivuxolimab, an antibody that acts as an agonist of OX40 (CD134). Ivuxolimab doses were 0.01, 0.1, 0.3, 1.5, 3 or 10 mg/kg every 2 weeks.

Study results and limitations: The CD4+ and CD8+ T cells in the blood had expanded clonally by week 6 at 0.1 to 3.0 mg/kg. The study found that CD8+ T cells averaged more expanded clones than CD4+.

Points on this clone: What it binds is unknown.

The V end lost 2 bases, the J end lost 7 bases, and 18 bases lay between the germline ends. CDR3 size: 16 residues. Germline CDR1 is MNHNY and CDR2 is SVGAGI (reference sequence). Here immunoSEQ multiplex PCR was the method, and the copy in TCRdb shows in-frame clones only, minus some. The sample includes tens of thousands of clones, approximately 90% of them seen just once. The chain employs TRBV6-6 and TRBJ2-1; D might be TRBD2 (5 bases). Sequenced material: CD4+ or CD8+ T cells sorted from blood, taken in a trial of the OX40 agonist ivuxolimab. The source of this sequence is an adult with an advanced solid tumor such as melanoma, head and neck, liver or kidney cancer. The CDR3 coding sequence is TGTGCCAGCAGTTACCCGGGGATTCGAAGAAGGAATGAGCAGTTCTTC. Translated: CASSYPGIRRRNEQFF.